This TCR beta chain was retrieved from a study of blood T cell repertoires in COVID-19. Overall study context: Researchers got acute and convalescent COVID-19 samples from the United States, Italy and Spain. Sample material is recorded as cDNA or gDNA derived from T cells, B-cell-depleted T cells, or PBMCs.

The CDR3 consists of 15 residues. The V end was cut by 0 bases, the J end by 2 bases, with 10 bases between. Germline CDR1 SNHLY, CDR2 FYNNEI. All enrollees were roughly 18 to 95 years old and from 20 to 25 US areas. Recovered participants had two consecutive negative NP/OP PCR tests, healthcare professional clearance, or symptom resolution. Sequenced by immunoSEQ multiplex PCR; TCRdb stores in-frame clones only, minus some. Of roughly 200,000 clones in the sample, 87% are singletons; the top ten hold around 2.3%. The receptor was isolated from a woman in her 30s who had recovered from COVID-19. Sequenced: PBMCs or T cells enriched from blood (not recorded which). V usage is TRBV2 and J usage is TRBJ1-2; weak D call: TRBD1 (5 bases). The CDR3 spells CASSEARQGNYGYTF. The CDR3 coding sequence is TGTGCCAGCAGTGAAGCGCGGCAGGGAAACTATGGCTACACCTTC.